This T cell receptor beta chain derives from a study of blood T cell repertoires in COVID-19. At the level of the study: Donors in the United States, Italy and Spain gave samples during acute or convalescent COVID-19. Sources were T cells, B-cell-depleted T cells, or PBMCs; the material itself was cDNA or gDNA.

Original methodology: Nucleated cell counts were estimated from reference gene primer amplification. Sequencing was performed with immunoSEQ multiplex PCR; in TCRdb, only in-frame clones are kept and a portion is missing. V and J calls and clone size are given by that table; D and trimming were obtained from the DNA. This repertoire shows 100,000 to 150,000 clones, around 80% found once; its top ten account for about a sixth. This CDR3 has 12 residues. Trimming pared 7 bases from V and 3 bases from J, leaving 6 bases between. Germline V gene sequence: CDR1 LNHDA, CDR2 SQIVND (reference sequence). It was during active infection that Seattle patients were enrolled and then longitudinally followed.

The sequence was collected from a man aged 25 to 40 with COVID-19, enrolled during active disease. Sequencing was performed on peripheral blood. The V gene is TRBV19, the J gene TRBJ1-4; D remains ambiguous. CDR3 amino acids: CASKRANEKLFF. The DNA of the CDR3 is TGTGCCAGTAAGCGTGCTAATGAAAAACTGTTTTTT.